The source of this T cell receptor beta chain is a study of OX40 agonist ivuxolimab in advanced cancers. Study information: All patients had ivuxolimab intravenously every 2 weeks at 0.01 to 10 mg/kg.

The CDR3 sequence is 16 residues long. From germline, CDR1 is SQVTM and CDR2 ANQGSEA. Trimming at V came to 3 bases and at J to 4 bases, leaving 12 bases not matched to a gene. Clones were sequenced by immunoSEQ multiplex PCR, and TCRdb holds only the in-frame ones, with some missing. The data contain about 27,000 clones, 75% to 90% of them singletons. The chain joins TRBV29-1 to TRBJ2-1, with 7 bases that match TRBD2. This clonotype was obtained from an adult with an advanced solid tumor such as melanoma, head and neck, liver or kidney cancer. Source: CD4+ or CD8+ T cells sorted from blood, taken in a trial of the OX40 agonist ivuxolimab. CDR3 loop: CSVEGGGLDLYNEQFF. CDR3 in DNA: TGCAGCGTTGAGGGCGGGGGACTTGACCTTTACAATGAGCAGTTCTTC.